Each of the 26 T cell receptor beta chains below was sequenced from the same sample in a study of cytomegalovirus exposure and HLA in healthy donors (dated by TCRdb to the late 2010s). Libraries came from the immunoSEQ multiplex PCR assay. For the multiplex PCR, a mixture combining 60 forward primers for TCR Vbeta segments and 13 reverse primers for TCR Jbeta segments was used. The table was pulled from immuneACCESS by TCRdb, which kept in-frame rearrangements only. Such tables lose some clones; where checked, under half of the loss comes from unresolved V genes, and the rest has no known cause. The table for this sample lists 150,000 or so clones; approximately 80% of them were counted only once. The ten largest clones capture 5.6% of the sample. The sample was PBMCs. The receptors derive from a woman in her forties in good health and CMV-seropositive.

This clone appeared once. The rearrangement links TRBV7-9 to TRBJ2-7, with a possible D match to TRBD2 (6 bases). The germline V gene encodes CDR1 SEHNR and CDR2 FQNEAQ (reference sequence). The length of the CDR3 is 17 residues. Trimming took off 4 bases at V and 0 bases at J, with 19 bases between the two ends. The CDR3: CASSSSWAGPDSYEQYF. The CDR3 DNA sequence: TGTGCCAGCAGCTCCTCTTGGGCGGGACCAGACTCCTACGAGCAGTACTTC.

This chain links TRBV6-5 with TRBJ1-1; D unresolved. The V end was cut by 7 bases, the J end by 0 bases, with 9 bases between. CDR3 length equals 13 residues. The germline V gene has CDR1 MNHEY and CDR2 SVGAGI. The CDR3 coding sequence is TGTGCCAGCAAGGAGGTCTTGAACACTGAAGCTTTCTTT. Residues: CASKEVLNTEAFF.

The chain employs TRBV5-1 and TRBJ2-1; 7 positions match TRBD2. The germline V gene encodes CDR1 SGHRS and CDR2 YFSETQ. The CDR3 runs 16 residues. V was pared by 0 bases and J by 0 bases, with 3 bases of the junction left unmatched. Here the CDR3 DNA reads TGCGCCAGCAGCTTGGCTGGCGGGAGCTCCTACAATGAGCAGTTCTTC. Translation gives CASSLAGGSSYNEQFF.

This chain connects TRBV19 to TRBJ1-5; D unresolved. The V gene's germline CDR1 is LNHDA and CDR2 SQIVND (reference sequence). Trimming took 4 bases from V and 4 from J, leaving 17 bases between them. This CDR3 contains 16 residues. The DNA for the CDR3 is TGTGCCAGTAGTACGGCCACCCGGTCGGGAAATCAGCCCCAGCATTTT. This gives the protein CASSTATRSGNQPQHF.

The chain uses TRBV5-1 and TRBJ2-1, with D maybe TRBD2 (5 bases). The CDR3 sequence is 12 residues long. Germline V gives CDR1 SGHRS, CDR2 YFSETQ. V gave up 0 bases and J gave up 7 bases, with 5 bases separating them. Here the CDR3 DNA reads TGCGCCAGCAGCTTGGGGACTAATGAGCAGTTCTTC. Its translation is CASSLGTNEQFF.

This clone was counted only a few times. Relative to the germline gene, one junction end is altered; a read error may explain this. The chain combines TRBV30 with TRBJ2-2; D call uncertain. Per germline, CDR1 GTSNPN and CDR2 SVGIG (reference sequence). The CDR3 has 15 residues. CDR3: CAWRKTGQDTGELFF. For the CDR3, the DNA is TGTGCCTGGAGGAAAACTGGGCAAGACACCGGTGAGCTGTTTTTT.

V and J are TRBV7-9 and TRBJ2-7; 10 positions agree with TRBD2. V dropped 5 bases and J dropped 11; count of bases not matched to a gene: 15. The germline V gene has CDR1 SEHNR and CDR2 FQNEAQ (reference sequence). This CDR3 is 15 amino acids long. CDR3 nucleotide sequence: TGTGCCAGCAGCGGACACGATTCGGGACTAGCGATCGAGTACTTC. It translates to CASSGHDSGLAIEYF.

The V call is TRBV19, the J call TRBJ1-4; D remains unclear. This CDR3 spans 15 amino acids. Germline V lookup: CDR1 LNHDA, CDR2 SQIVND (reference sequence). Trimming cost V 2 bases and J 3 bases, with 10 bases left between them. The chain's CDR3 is CASSISGQPNEKLFF. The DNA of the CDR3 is TGTGCCAGTAGTATATCGGGTCAGCCTAATGAAAAACTGTTTTTT.

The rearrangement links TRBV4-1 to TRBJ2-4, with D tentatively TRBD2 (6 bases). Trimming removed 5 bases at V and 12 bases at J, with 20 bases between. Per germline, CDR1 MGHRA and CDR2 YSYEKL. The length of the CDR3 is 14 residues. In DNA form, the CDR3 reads TGCGCCAGCAGCGCGGGGCTCCTCGGGGTTAGTCAGTACTTC. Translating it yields CASSAGLLGVSQYF.

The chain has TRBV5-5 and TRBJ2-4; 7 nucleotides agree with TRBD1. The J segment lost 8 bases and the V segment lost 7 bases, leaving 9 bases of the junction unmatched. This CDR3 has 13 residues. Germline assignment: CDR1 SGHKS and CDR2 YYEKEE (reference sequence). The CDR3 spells CASSPSTGHIQYF. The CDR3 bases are TGTGCCAGCTCCCCCTCGACAGGGCACATTCAGTACTTC.

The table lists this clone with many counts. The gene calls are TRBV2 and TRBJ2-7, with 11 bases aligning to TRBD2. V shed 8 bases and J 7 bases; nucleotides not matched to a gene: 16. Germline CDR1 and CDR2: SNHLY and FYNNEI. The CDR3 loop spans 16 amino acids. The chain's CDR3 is CASAGASGRLDGEQYF. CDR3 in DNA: TGTGCCAGCGCCGGGGCTAGCGGGAGGCTCGATGGTGAGCAGTACTTC. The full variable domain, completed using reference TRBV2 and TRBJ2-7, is EPEVTQTPSHQVTQMGQEVILRCVPISNHLYFYWYRQILGQKVEFLVSFYNNEISEKSEIFDDQFSVERPDGSNFTLKIRSTKLEDSAMYFCASAGASGRLDGEQYFGPGTRLTVT.

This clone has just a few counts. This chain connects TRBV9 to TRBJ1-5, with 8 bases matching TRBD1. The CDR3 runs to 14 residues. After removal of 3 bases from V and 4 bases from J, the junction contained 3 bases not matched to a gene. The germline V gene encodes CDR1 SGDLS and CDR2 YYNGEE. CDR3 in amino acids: CASSATGGNQPQHF. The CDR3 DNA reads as TGTGCCAGCAGCGCTACAGGGGGAAATCAGCCCCAGCATTTT.

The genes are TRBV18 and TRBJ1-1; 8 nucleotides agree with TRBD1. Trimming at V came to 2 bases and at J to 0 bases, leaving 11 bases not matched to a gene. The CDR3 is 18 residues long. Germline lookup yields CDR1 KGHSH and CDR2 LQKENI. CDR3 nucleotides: TGTGCCAGCTCACCAGTTCCGGGACAGGTATTAATGAACACTGAAGCTTTCTTT. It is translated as CASSPVPGQVLMNTEAFF.

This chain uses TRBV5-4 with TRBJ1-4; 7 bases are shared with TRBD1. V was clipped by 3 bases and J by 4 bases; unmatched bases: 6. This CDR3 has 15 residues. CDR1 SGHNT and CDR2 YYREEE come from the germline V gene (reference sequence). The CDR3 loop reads CASSSGDSLNEKLFF. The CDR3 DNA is TGTGCCAGCAGCTCCGGGGACAGCCTTAATGAAAAACTGTTTTTT.

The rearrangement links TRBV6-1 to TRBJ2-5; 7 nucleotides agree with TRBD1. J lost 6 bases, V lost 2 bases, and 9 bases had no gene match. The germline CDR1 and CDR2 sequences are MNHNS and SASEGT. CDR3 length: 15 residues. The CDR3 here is CASSESTQGKKTQYF. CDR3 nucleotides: TGTGCCAGCAGTGAATCGACACAGGGGAAGAAGACCCAGTACTTC.

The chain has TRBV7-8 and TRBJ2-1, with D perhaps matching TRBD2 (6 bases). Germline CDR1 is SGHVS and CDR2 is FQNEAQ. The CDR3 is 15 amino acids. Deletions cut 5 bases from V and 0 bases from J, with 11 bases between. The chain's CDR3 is CASSAGLSSYNEQFF. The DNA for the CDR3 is TGTGCCAGCAGCGCGGGACTTAGCTCCTACAATGAGCAGTTCTTC. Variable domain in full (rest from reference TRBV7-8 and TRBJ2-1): GAGVSQSPRYKVAKRGQDVALRCDPISGHVSLFWYQQALGQGPEFLTYFQNEAQLDKSGLPSDRFFAERPEGSVSTLKIQRTQQEDSAVYLCASSAGLSSYNEQFFGPGTRLTVL.

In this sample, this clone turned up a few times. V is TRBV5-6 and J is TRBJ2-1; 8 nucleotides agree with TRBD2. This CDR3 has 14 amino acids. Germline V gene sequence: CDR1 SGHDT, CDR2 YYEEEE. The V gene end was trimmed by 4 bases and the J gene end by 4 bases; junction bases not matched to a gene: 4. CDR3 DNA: TGTGCCAGCAGCACTAGCGGAGCATACAATGAGCAGTTCTTC. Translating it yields CASSTSGAYNEQFF.

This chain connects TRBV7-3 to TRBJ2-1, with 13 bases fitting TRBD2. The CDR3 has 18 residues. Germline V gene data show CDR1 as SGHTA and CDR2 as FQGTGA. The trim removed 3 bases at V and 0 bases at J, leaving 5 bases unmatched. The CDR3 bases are TGTGCCAGCAGCTTTGGGGGACTAGCGGGAAGCTCCTACAATGAGCAGTTCTTC. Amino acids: CASSFGGLAGSSYNEQFF. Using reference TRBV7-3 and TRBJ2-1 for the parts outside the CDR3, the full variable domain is GAGVSQTPSNKVTEKGKYVELRCDPISGHTALYWYRQSLGQGPEFLIYFQGTGAADDSGLPNDRFFAVRPEGSVSTLKIQRTERGDSAVYLCASSFGGLAGSSYNEQFFGPGTRLTVL.

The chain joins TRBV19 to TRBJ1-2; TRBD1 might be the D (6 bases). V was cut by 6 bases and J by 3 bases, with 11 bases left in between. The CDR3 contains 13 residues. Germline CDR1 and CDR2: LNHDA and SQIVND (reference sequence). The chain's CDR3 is CASSNTGYYGYTF. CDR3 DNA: TGTGCCAGTAGCAACACAGGGTACTATGGCTACACCTTC.

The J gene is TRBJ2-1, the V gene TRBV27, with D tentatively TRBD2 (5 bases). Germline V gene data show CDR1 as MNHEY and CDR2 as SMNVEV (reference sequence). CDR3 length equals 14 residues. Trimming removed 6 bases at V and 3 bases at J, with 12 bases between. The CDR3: CASSVSGVYNEQFF. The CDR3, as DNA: TGTGCCAGCAGCGTCAGCGGAGTCTACAATGAGCAGTTCTTC.

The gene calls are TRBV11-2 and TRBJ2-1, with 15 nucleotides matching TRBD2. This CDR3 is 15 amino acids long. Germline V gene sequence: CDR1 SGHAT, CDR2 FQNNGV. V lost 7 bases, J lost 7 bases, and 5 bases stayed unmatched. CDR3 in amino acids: CASTVGLAGGNEQFF. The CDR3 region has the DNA TGTGCCAGCACCGTGGGACTAGCGGGAGGTAATGAGCAGTTCTTC.

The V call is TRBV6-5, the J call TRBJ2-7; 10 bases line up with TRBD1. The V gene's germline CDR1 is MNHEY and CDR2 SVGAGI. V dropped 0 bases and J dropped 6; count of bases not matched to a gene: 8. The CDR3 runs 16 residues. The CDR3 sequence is CASSYSIGDRGLEQYF. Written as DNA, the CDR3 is TGTGCCAGCAGTTACTCGATCGGGGACAGGGGCCTCGAGCAGTACTTC.

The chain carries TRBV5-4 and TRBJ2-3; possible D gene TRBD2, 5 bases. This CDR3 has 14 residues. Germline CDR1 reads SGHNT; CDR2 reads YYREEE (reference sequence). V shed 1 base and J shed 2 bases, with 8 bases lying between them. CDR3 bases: TGTGCCAGCAGCTTGTCGGGGATCACAGATACGCAGTATTTT. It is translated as CASSLSGITDTQYF.

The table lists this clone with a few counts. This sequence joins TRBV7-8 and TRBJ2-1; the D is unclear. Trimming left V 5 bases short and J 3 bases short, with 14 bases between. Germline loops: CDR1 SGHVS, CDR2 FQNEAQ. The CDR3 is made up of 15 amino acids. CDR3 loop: CASSPIVQNYNEQFF. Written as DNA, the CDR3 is TGTGCCAGCAGCCCCATAGTCCAAAACTACAATGAGCAGTTCTTC.

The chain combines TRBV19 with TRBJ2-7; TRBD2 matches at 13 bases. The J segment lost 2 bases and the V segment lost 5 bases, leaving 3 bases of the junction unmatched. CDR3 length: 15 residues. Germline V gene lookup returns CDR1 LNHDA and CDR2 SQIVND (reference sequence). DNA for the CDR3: TGTGCCAGTAGTCATACTAGCGGGAGGGCCTACGAGCAGTACTTC. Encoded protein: CASSHTSGRAYEQYF.

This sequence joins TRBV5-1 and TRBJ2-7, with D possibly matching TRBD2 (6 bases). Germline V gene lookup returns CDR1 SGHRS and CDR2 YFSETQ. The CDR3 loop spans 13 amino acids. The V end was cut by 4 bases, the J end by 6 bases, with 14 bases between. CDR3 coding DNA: TGCGCCAGCAGCCGGGGGACGGCCGGCGAGCAGTACTTC. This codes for CASSRGTAGEQYF.